Below, 20 T cell receptor beta chains from the same sample are listed, as sequenced in a study of CD8 T cells in Susac syndrome. Random hexamers were used to reverse transcribe 0.5 to 1 ug of RNA. Each CDR3 protein is one row after TCRdb ran MiXCR on the immunoSEQ multiplex PCR reads. The table has 150,000 to 200,000 distinct CDR3 sequences, approximately 93% seen once. The sample comprised CD4+ T cells from PBMCs. Source of these receptors: a human donor with multiple sclerosis.

V is TRBV12-3 or TRBV12-4 and J is TRBJ2-1, with D perhaps being TRBD1 or TRBD2 (5 bases each). The CDR3 contains 15 residues. V shed 2 bases and J shed 0 bases, with 8 bases lying between them. CDR3 DNA: TGTGCCAGCAGTTTACCAGGGAGCTCCTACAATGAGCAGTTCTTC. This gives the protein CASSLPGSSYNEQFF.

The genes are TRBV10-3 and TRBJ1-1, with TRBD1 as a possible D gene (5 bases). V lost 2 bases to trimming and J lost 4 bases, with 11 bases between them. Per the germline V gene, CDR1 is ENHRY and CDR2 is SYGVKD. CDR3 length: 14 amino acids. DNA of the CDR3: TGTGCCATCAGTGAGATTCGGGGGACCACTGAAGCTTTCTTT. It translates to CAISEIRGTTEAFF.

The chain joins TRBV4-3 to TRBJ2-7; tentatively, D is TRBD1 or TRBD2 (5 bases each). Trimming stripped 5 bases from V and 2 bases from J, with 13 bases between. Germline loops: CDR1 LGHNA, CDR2 YSLEER. The CDR3 consists of 14 residues. The CDR3 DNA reads as TGCGCCAGCAGCACACAACCGGGGCCCTACGAGCAGTACTTC. The encoded protein is CASSTQPGPYEQYF.

V gene TRBV15 combines with J gene TRBJ1-4; tentative D call: TRBD1 (5 bases). V was shortened by 0 bases and J by 8 bases, with 13 bases between the two germline ends. CDR1 is LNHNV, CDR2 YYDKDF, per germline (reference sequence). The CDR3 loop spans 15 amino acids. The CDR3 region has the DNA TGTGCCACCAGCAGAGAGCCCTTAGAGGGGGAAAAACTGTTTTTT. Its protein is CATSREPLEGEKLFF.

The chain recombines TRBV7-2 with TRBJ2-1, with D unclear. Trimming shortened V by 3 bases and J by 0 bases, and 3 bases separated the two germline ends. This CDR3 is built from 13 residues. The germline gives CDR1 SGHTA, CDR2 FQGNSA. The DNA for the CDR3 is TGTGCCAGCAGCTTCGCCTCCTACAATGAGCAGTTCTTC. The encoded protein is CASSFASYNEQFF.

V and J are TRBV20-1 and TRBJ1-6, with 8 bases matching TRBD1. J was trimmed by 7 bases and V by 0 bases; bases with no gene match: 2. Germline V gene sequence: CDR1 DFQATT, CDR2 SNEGSKA (reference sequence). This CDR3 contains 14 residues. CDR3 amino acids: CSARDHRGNSPLHF. Written as DNA, the CDR3 is TGCAGTGCTAGAGACCACAGGGGGAATTCACCCCTCCACTTT.

The J gene is TRBJ2-5, the V gene TRBV7-9; TRBD2 might be the D (5 bases). In germline, CDR1 is SEHNR, CDR2 FQNEAQ (reference sequence). The CDR3 sequence is 16 residues long. The germline V and J ends were trimmed by 4 bases and 2 bases, with 17 bases remaining between them. The CDR3, as DNA: TGTGCCAGCAGCTCGGACCCTAGCAGGCAACAAGAGACCCAGTACTTC. This codes for CASSSDPSRQQETQYF.

The V gene is TRBV7-9, the J gene TRBJ1-1; maybe TRBD1 (5 bases). The CDR3 has 16 amino acids. Trimming took 2 bases from V and 4 from J, leaving 17 bases between them. Germline V lookup: CDR1 SEHNR, CDR2 FQNEAQ (reference sequence). This chain's CDR3 is CASSLRSSGEGTEAFF. The CDR3 bases are TGTGCCAGCAGCTTAAGATCGTCGGGGGAGGGCACTGAAGCTTTCTTT.

As DNA, the CDR3 is TGTGCCAGCAGTTACTCGGCGGAGATTAATGAAAAACTGTTTTTT. This translates into CASSYSAEINEKLFF. The chain employs TRBV6-5 and TRBJ1-4; D unresolved. Germline values: CDR1 MNHEY, CDR2 SVGAGI. V was pared by 0 bases and J by 4 bases, with 9 bases between. The CDR3 has 15 amino acids.

This clonotype appeared a single time. V and J are TRBV12-3 or TRBV12-4 and TRBJ2-3, with D tentatively TRBD1 (6 bases). Trimming shortened V by 4 bases and J by 1 base, and 9 bases separated the two germline ends. This CDR3 comprises 14 residues. This CDR3 is CASSSGVGTDTQYF. CDR3 sequence (DNA): TGTGCCAGCAGTTCAGGGGTAGGCACAGATACGCAGTATTTT.

This clonotype has a single count. This CDR3 reads CASSWDPTGTKNIQYF. CDR3 nucleotide sequence: TGTGCCAGCAGTTGGGATCCCACAGGGACCAAAAACATTCAGTACTTC. The genes are TRBV28 and TRBJ2-4; perhaps TRBD1 as D (6 bases). Germline-derived CDR1 and CDR2 are MDHEN and SYDVKM. CDR3 length: 16 residues. Trimming left V 4 bases short and J 2 bases short, with 15 bases between.

The CDR3 loop is CATRTSGRTTGELFF. CDR3 sequence (DNA): TGTGCCACCAGGACTAGCGGGAGGACCACCGGGGAGCTGTTTTTT. The genes are TRBV3-1 and TRBJ2-2; 14 nucleotides line up with TRBD2. Trimming cost V 10 bases and J 4 bases; bases outside gene matches: 5. Germline CDR1 is LGHDT and CDR2 is YNNKEL (reference sequence). The CDR3 extends over 15 amino acids.

The chain combines TRBV6-6 with TRBJ2-1; 10 nucleotides match TRBD2. The germline V gene encodes CDR1 MNHNY and CDR2 SVGAGI (reference sequence). The CDR3 loop spans 15 amino acids. V shed 2 bases and J 6 bases; nucleotides not matched to a gene: 4. The CDR3 loop reads CASSYQGLASNEQFF. The CDR3 DNA reads TGTGCCAGCAGTTACCAGGGACTAGCGTCCAATGAGCAGTTCTTC.

The rearrangement links TRBV7-9 to TRBJ2-5, with D perhaps being TRBD1 or TRBD2 (5 bases each). CDR1 and CDR2 (germline): SEHNR, FQNEAQ (reference sequence). Trimming removed 6 bases from V and 12 bases from J, with 20 bases in between. The CDR3 length is 13 residues. In DNA form, the CDR3 reads TGTGCCAGCAGTTTTTCCTCCGGGGCGCTTAAGTACTTC. Amino acid sequence: CASSFSSGALKYF. The full variable domain, in which reference TRBV7-9 and TRBJ2-5 provide the parts outside the CDR3, is DTGVSQNPRHKITKRGQNVTFRCDPISEHNRLYWYRQTLGQGPEFLTYFQNEAQLEKSRLLSDRFSAERPKGSFSTLEIQRTEQGDSAMYLCASSFSSGALKYFGPGTRLLVL.

The rearrangement joins TRBV28 to TRBJ2-7; 8 nucleotides line up with TRBD1. The CDR3 contains 16 residues. J lost 5 bases, V lost 6 bases, and 15 bases had no gene match. The germline V gene has CDR1 MDHEN and CDR2 SYDVKM. The CDR3 DNA reads TGTGCCAGCAGCGATCTGAAGGCCAGGGGGCGAAACGAGCAGTACTTC. Protein: CASSDLKARGRNEQYF.

The chain uses TRBV7-9 and TRBJ1-1, with D maybe TRBD1 (5 bases). The V and J ends lost 3 bases and 4 bases respectively, with 12 bases between them. Germline values: CDR1 SEHNR, CDR2 FQNEAQ (reference sequence). The CDR3 is 14 amino acids. The chain's CDR3 is CASSFVAGGTEAFF. As DNA, the CDR3 is TGTGCCAGCAGCTTCGTCGCGGGGGGCACTGAAGCTTTCTTT.

This chain joins TRBV7-2 and TRBJ1-2; D is perhaps TRBD1 (5 bases). This CDR3 comprises 13 residues. Germline V gives CDR1 SGHTA, CDR2 FQGNSA. V lost 3 bases and J 4 bases, leaving 9 bases between the germline ends. The CDR3 DNA reads as TGTGCCAGCAGCTTGTTTGGGGGCTATGGCTACACCTTC. The encoded protein is CASSLFGGYGYTF.

The chain carries TRBV18 and TRBJ1-5; 8 nucleotides align to TRBD1. The V and J ends lost 5 bases and 6 bases, in that order; junction bases with no gene match: 6. The CDR3 totals 14 residues. CDR1 and CDR2 from the germline V gene are KGHSH and LQKENI. The CDR3 loop reads CASSSDRGGQPQHF. CDR3 coding DNA: TGTGCCAGCTCATCCGACAGGGGAGGTCAGCCCCAGCATTTT.

The count of this clonotype is one. The chain carries TRBV5-1 and TRBJ2-2, with D possibly called TRBD1 or TRBD2 (5 bases each). Trimming shortened V by 7 bases and J by 3 bases, and 10 bases separated the two germline ends. Germline CDR1 reads SGHRS; CDR2 reads YFSETQ. The CDR3 extends over 13 amino acids. The CDR3 nucleotides read TGCGCCAGCGCCGGGACGGACACCGGGGAGCTGTTTTTT. Its protein product is CASAGTDTGELFF.

On this clonotype: One junction end disagrees with the germline gene, perhaps due to a read error. The chain links TRBV20-1 to TRBJ1-5, with D tentatively TRBD1 (5 bases). The CDR3 is made up of 16 amino acids. The germline V gene has CDR1 DFQATT and CDR2 SNEGSKA (reference sequence). The CDR3 region has the DNA TGCAGTGCCAGAGATAGGTCGGAGGGGAGGAATCAGCCCCAGCATTTT. Translated: CSARDRSEGRNQPQHF.